The T cell receptor beta chain described here comes from a study of T-cell memory formation after mild COVID-19 (dated by TCRdb to the early 2020s). A note on the overall study: TCR sequence clusters from the two donors were found to be largely donor specific. Two young, previously healthy adult volunteers made up the cohort, one male and one female. T-cell clones expanding and contracting after mild COVID-19 in a couple of donors were tracked by longitudinal TCRalpha and TCRbeta repertoire sequencing.

Spanning cysteine to phenylalanine, the CDR3 consists of 16 amino acids. Here the CDR3 DNA is all that survives: 48 bases in frame from base 1. CDR1 and CDR2, looked up from the germline V gene (reference sequence), are PRHDT and FYEKMQ. V has 3 bases trimmed and J has 3 bases trimmed; junction bases matching no gene number 6. Sequencing relied on an Illumina NovaSeq 6000. Using 5'RACE with constant-segment primers, TCRalpha and TCRbeta cDNA libraries were constructed, with sample barcodes and unique molecular identifiers added in the process. Trizol reagent was used to extract RNA from every sample. Library amplification was performed in two PCR steps, and a second sample barcode and Illumina TruSeq adapters were introduced in the second step. Sequencing of the libraries was done on an Illumina NovaSeq, producing 2 x 150 bp paired-end reads. Per the source publication's procedure: With migec v1.2.7, reads were demultiplexed and then collapsed into UMI-guided consensus sequences. Using mixcr v2.1.11, UMI consensuses were aligned to TRA and TRB V and J templates and then assembled into clonotypes. Expanded or contracted clonotypes were those called significant by both edgeR and NoisET, with noise models trained on biological replicates. For edgeR calls, a false discovery rate-adjusted p below 0.01 and a log2 fold-change threshold of 1 were applied. As an exploratory analysis of dynamics, PCA with hierarchical clustering was applied to max-normalized trajectories of the 1000 most abundant clonotypes. Separately sequenced CD4+ and CD8+ repertoires were used to assign a CD4 or CD8 phenotype to each responding clone. TCRdb ran its own pipeline on the public reads, namely fastp trimming at Q25 and MiXCR clone calling, and kept in-frame beta chains. Each entry is one CDR3 protein sequence, shown with its most common DNA and genes. The V and J calls were not made by the authors but by TCRdb's processing. This sample holds roughly 620,000 distinct CDR3 sequences; more than 15% were observed only once. The top ten hold around 12% of the sample.

As for this clonotype: Its antigen specificity is not known. Base qualities are missing; no much larger clone stands one base away.

PBMCs were isolated by Ficoll-Paque density gradient centrifugation. Study-wide conclusions, independent of this receptor: Contracting CD4+ clones turned up mainly in the CM and EM memory subsets, whereas EMRA was where CD8+ clones were enriched. The detection of some responding clones in pre-infection memory suggests that pre-existing cross-reactive memory T cells joined the SARS-CoV-2 response. Whether the second-wave clones peaking on day 37 were SARS-CoV-2 specific was not confirmed. Balanced CD4/CD8 phenotypes were observed for clones contracting from day 15 to 85, whereas a bias towards CD4+ was observed for a second wave of clones expanding from day 15 to 37. The study included only a couple of mild cases, and larger cohorts that include severe cases with pre-infection samples were judged to be necessary.

The rearrangement joined TRBV13 to TRBJ2-3; the central 10 bases match TRBD2. The TCR sequence derives from an adult woman who had mild COVID-19 (a few samples of this study predate the infection). The sample titles of this study are shuffled in the database, so cell type and time point are left out; the donor was told from shared clones. Source material: PBMCs or a T cell subset sorted from them (not recorded which). In nucleotide form, the sequence is TGTGCCAGCAGCTTCGACGAACTAGCGGGAACAGATACGCAGTATTTT. This yields the protein CASSFDELAGTDTQYF. The entire variable domain, with the stretches around the CDR3 drawn from the reference TRBV13 and TRBJ2-3 proteins, is AAGVIQSPRHLIKEKRETATLKCYPIPRHDTVYWYQQGPGQDPQFLISFYEKMQSDKGSIPDRFSAQQFSDYHSELNMSSLELGDSALYFCASSFDELAGTDTQYFGPGTRLTVL.